These T cell receptor beta chains were read from a single sample in a study of OX40 agonist ivuxolimab in advanced cancers. Measured with immunoSEQ multiplex PCR; TCRdb has only the in-frame clones, and not every one. The sample consists of 70,000 to 95,000 clones, about 90% of them appearing once. Source: CD4+ or CD8+ T cells sorted from blood, taken in a trial of the OX40 agonist ivuxolimab. The receptors come from an adult with an advanced solid tumor such as melanoma, head and neck, liver or kidney cancer. The CDR3 runs from the conserved cysteine through the conserved F or W. Fields, in order: CDR3 protein, V gene.

CASSPDRSLDQPQHF,TRBV5-4
CASSLKQGVSPLHF,TRBV5-4
CASSQDGLAGVNTDTQYF,TRBV4-1
CASSTLLGGQPQHF,TRBV6-5
CASSQWVINTEAFF,TRBV16
CAWTRGGPTEAFF,TRBV30
CATSRDTLWRGAEETQYF,TRBV15
CASSQDGGASYNEQFF,TRBV4-1
CATSRDSNSPLHF,TRBV10-1
CASSLDPRNTIYF,TRBV11-3
CASSLAPPTSGGIEQYF,TRBV7-2
CASRRRTDSYNSPLHF,TRBV10-2
CASSIRGDEQYF,TRBV19
CASSLALISWGTGSYGYTF,TRBV5-6
CASRRPGTDHSPQHF,TRBV18
CASSSGGTEAFF,TRBV11-3
CASSSSSGGVQETQYF,TRBV5-1
CATTPRTGNTGELFF,TRBV10-1
CASMSSGQETQYF,TRBV6-6
CASSYSNQPQHF,TRBV27
CASSNLDRGKPWADTQYF,TRBV18
CASSSTGAANTGELFF,TRBV7-3
CASSLPTGATEAFF,TRBV7-9
CAWDLWQRRYGYTF,TRBV30
CASSVGTASSGANVLTF,TRBV9
CAWSILGINYGYTF,TRBV30
CASSIIGPEETQYF,TRBV19
CASSLRTGRYEQYF,TRBV5-6
CASIRRGSKNIQYF,TRBV10-1
CASSFSGYGYTF,TRBV28
CAWNHRGGGTDTQYF,TRBV30
CASSPRDYEQYF,TRBV6-6
CASSLSSGQVKLGINQPQHF,TRBV27
CASSLGTGDEQFF,TRBV7-7
CSTSRTPNSPLHF,TRBV4-1
CASSSTWGQIQETQYF,TRBV7-2
CASSRVPQYNEQFF,TRBV10-1
CAWSVFGTGSNQPQHF,TRBV30
CASSKVRGANSNQPQHF,TRBV6-1
CASSAGDRFDEKLFF,TRBV7-9
CASPSRDGEAFF,TRBV19
CSVEDQGTGELFF,TRBV29-1